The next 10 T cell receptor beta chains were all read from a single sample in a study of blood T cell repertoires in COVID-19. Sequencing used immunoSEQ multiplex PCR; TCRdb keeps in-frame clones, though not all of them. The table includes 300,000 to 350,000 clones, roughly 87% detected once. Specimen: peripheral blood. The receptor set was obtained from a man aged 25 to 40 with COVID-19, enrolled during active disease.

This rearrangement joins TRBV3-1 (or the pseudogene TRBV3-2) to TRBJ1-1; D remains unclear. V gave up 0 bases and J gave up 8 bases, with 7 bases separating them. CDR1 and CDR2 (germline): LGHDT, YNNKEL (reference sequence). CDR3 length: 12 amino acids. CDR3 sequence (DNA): TGTGCCAGCAGCCAAGAACGCCAGGAAGCTTTCTTT. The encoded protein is CASSQERQEAFF.

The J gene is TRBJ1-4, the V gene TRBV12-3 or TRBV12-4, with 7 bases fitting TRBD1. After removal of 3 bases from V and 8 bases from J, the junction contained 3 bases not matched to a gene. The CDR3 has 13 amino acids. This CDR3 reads CASSLGTEEKLFF. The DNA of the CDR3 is TGTGCCAGCAGTTTGGGGACAGAGGAAAAACTGTTTTTT.

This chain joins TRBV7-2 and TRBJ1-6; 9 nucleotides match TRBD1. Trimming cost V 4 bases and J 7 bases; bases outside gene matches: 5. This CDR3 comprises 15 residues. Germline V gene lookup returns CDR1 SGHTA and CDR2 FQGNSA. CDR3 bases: TGTGCCAGCAGCTCCCATGGGACAGGGAATTCACCCCTCCACTTT. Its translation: CASSSHGTGNSPLHF.

The CDR3 sequence is CASSAPSSGGYNEQFF. CDR3 nucleotides: TGTGCCAGCAGTGCCCCTTCTAGCGGGGGATACAATGAGCAGTTCTTC. The chain employs TRBV6-6 and TRBJ2-1; 10 bases are a match to TRBD2. This CDR3 is 16 amino acids long. V lost 5 bases to trimming and J lost 4 bases; unmatched junction nucleotides: 8. The V gene's germline CDR1 is MNHNY and CDR2 SVGAGI (reference sequence).

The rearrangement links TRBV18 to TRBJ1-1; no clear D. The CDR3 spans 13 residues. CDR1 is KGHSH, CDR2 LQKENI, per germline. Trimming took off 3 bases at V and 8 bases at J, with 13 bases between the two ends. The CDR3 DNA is TGTGCCAGCTCACCGTGGGCCAACGGCGAAGCTTTCTTT. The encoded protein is CASSPWANGEAFF.

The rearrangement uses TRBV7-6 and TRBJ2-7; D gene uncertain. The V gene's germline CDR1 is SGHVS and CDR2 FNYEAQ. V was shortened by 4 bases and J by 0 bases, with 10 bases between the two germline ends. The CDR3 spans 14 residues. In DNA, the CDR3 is TGTGCCAGCAGCTCTGACATCAACTCCTACGAGCAGTACTTC. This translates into CASSSDINSYEQYF.

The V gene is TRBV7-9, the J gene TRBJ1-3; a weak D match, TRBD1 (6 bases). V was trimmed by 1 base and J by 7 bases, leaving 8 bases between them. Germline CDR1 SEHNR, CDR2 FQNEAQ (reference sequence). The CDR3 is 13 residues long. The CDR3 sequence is CASSLGGQNTIYF. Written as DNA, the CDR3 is TGTGCCAGCAGCTTAGGGGGGCAGAACACCATATATTTT.

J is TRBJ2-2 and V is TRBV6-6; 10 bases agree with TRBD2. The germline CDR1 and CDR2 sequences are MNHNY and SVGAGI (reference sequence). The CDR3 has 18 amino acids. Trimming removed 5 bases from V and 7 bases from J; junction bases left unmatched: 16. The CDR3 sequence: CASSRTQILAGVSGELFF. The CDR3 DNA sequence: TGTGCCAGCAGTCGAACACAAATTCTAGCGGGAGTGAGCGGGGAGCTGTTTTTT.

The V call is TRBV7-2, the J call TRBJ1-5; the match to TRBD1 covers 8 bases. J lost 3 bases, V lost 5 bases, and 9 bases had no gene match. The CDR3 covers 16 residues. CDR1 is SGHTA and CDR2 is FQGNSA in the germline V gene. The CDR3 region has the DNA TGTGCCAGCAGCCGGGACAGGCCCGATCTCAATCAGCCCCAGCATTTT. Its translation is CASSRDRPDLNQPQHF.

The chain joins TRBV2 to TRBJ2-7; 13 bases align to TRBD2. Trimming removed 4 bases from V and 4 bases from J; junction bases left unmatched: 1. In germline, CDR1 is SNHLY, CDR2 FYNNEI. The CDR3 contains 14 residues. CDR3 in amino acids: CASSAGLAGYEQYF. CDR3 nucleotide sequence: TGTGCCAGCAGTGCGGGACTAGCGGGATACGAGCAGTACTTC.